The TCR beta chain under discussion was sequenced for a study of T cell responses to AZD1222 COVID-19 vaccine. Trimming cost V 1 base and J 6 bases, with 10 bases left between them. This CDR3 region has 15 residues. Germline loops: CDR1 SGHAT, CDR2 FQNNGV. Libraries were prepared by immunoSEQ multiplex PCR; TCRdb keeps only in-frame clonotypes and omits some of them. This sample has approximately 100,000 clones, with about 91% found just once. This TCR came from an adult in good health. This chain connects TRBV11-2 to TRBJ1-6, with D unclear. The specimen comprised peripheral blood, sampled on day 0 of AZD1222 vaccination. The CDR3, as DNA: TGTGCCAGCAGCTTAGGGAGGACTGTTAATTCACCCCTCCACTTT. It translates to CASSLGRTVNSPLHF. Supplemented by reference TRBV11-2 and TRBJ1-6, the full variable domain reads EAGVAQSPRYKIIEKRQSVAFWCNPISGHATLYWYQQILGQGPKLLIQFQNNGVVDDSQLPKDRFSAERLKGVDSTLKIQPAKLEDSAVYLCASSLGRTVNSPLHFGNGTRLTVT.